What follows are 19 T cell receptor beta chains derived from one specimen sequenced in a study of identical twins. TCRdb passed the 5' RACE reads through MiXCR, listing each CDR3 protein once. The data contain 430,000 or so distinct CDR3 sequences, roughly 24% of them singletons. The sample was also reused in another study, on T cells expressing NK-cell markers.

The sample was CD4+ T cells sorted from blood. Source of these receptors: a woman between 18 and 29 years old in good health.

This clonotype was seen a few times. Compared with germline, one end of the junction differs, possibly owing to a read error. V gene TRBV29-1 combines with J gene TRBJ1-1; 8 positions agree with TRBD1. CDR1 is SQVTM, CDR2 ANQGSEA, per germline. This CDR3 is 14 amino acids long. The CDR3 DNA follows: TGCAGCGTTGCGGGAGGACAGGGTGCCACTGAAGTTTTCTTT. It yields the protein CSVAGGQGATEVFF.

V gene TRBV14 combines with J gene TRBJ2-6; D not certain. V gave up 6 bases and J gave up 0 bases, with 12 bases separating them. CDR1 and CDR2 (germline): SGHDN, FVKESK. This CDR3 region has 16 residues. The CDR3 nucleotides read TGTGCCAGCAGTCGCTTACTGAGCTCTGGGGCCAACGTCCTGACTTTC. Translation gives CASSRLLSSGANVLTF.

The genes are TRBV6-1 and TRBJ2-1, with 10 bases matching TRBD2. V was pared by 6 bases and J by 6 bases, with 8 bases of the junction left unmatched. Germline V gene sequence: CDR1 MNHNS, CDR2 SASEGT. The CDR3 totals 15 residues. CDR3 DNA: TGTGCCAGCAGGGAAACCAGGACTAGCGGCAATGAGCAGTTCTTC. The encoded protein is CASRETRTSGNEQFF.

J is TRBJ2-7 and V is TRBV20-1; D unresolved. This CDR3 comprises 12 residues. From germline, CDR1 is DFQATT and CDR2 SNEGSKA (reference sequence). V was clipped by 0 bases and J by 9 bases, with 12 bases between them. Written as DNA, the CDR3 is TGCAGTGCTAGAGATCGGAGCCTCACGCAGTACTTC. Translated: CSARDRSLTQYF.

The chain recombines TRBV5-1 with TRBJ2-2; 10 nucleotides line up with TRBD2. Germline V gene lookup returns CDR1 SGHRS and CDR2 YFSETQ. This CDR3 has 15 residues. Trimming took 3 bases from V and 5 from J; bases not matched to a gene: 4. CDR3 in amino acids: CASSYLAGDTGELFF. The CDR3 nucleotides are TGCGCCAGCAGCTACCTAGCGGGAGATACCGGGGAGCTGTTTTTT.

This clonotype appeared many times. The V and J genes are TRBV12-3 or TRBV12-4 and TRBJ2-2; 7 bases map to TRBD2. With 7 bases clipped from V and 4 bases from J, the junction kept 9 bases outside the gene matches. This CDR3 is built from 15 residues. CDR3 sequence (DNA): TGTGCCAGCATAAGGCGGGAGCTAGGCACCGGGGAGCTGTTTTTT. Amino acid sequence: CASIRRELGTGELFF.

The chain uses TRBV20-1 and TRBJ2-5; D remains unclear. The CDR3 runs 12 residues. Trimming left V 2 bases short and J 1 base short, with 5 bases between. The V gene's germline CDR1 is DFQATT and CDR2 SNEGSKA (reference sequence). For the CDR3, the DNA is TGCAGTGCTAGATTGATCCAAGAGACCCAGTACTTC. Amino acids: CSARLIQETQYF.

This clonotype came up many times. The V and J genes are TRBV24-1 and TRBJ2-3; D possibly corresponds to TRBD2 (5 bases). This CDR3 spans 13 amino acids. Germline V gene lookup returns CDR1 KGHDR and CDR2 SFDVKD. V lost 5 bases and J 5 bases, leaving 10 bases between the germline ends. The CDR3 coding sequence is TGTGCCACCAGTGTGACTATAGAAGATACGCAGTATTTT. The encoded protein is CATSVTIEDTQYF.

This clonotype was counted a few times. The chain combines TRBV12-3 or TRBV12-4 with TRBJ1-1, with D maybe TRBD1 (5 bases). This CDR3 is built from 12 residues. V was trimmed by 5 bases and J by 8 bases, leaving 12 bases between them. The CDR3 region is CASSRTTLEAFF. Here the CDR3 DNA reads TGTGCCAGCAGTAGGACAACGCTCGAAGCTTTCTTT.

V is TRBV6-1 and J is TRBJ2-7, with D perhaps TRBD1 (6 bases). Germline V gene data show CDR1 as MNHNS and CDR2 as SASEGT. V was shortened by 6 bases and J by 1 base, with 19 bases between the two germline ends. The CDR3 has 16 residues. CDR3: CASSSEGQGYSYEQYF. In DNA form, the CDR3 reads TGTGCCAGCAGCTCCGAGGGGCAGGGGTATTCCTACGAGCAGTACTTC.

This clonotype occurred many times. This chain joins TRBV20-1 and TRBJ2-7; no clear D. This CDR3 is built from 12 residues. Trimming left V 0 bases short and J 3 bases short, with 6 bases between. Germline V gene lookup returns CDR1 DFQATT and CDR2 SNEGSKA (reference sequence). As DNA, the CDR3 is TGCAGTGCTAGAGATAACAGCTACGAGCAGTACTTC. It is translated as CSARDNSYEQYF.

The CDR3 spells CASSQRLAGVREQFF. The DNA for the CDR3 is TGCGCCAGCAGCCAACGACTAGCGGGAGTCAGGGAGCAGTTCTTC. The V gene is TRBV4-3, the J gene TRBJ2-1; 12 nucleotides line up with TRBD2. Per the germline V gene, CDR1 is LGHNA and CDR2 is YSLEER. V shed 2 bases and J 10 bases; nucleotides not matched to a gene: 6. This CDR3 spans 15 amino acids.

This clonotype occurred many times. The chain employs TRBV12-3 or TRBV12-4 and TRBJ2-7, with D maybe TRBD1 (5 bases). The CDR3 is 12 residues long. V lost 6 bases, J lost 3 bases, and 9 bases lay in between. The CDR3 bases are TGTGCCAGCAGATACAGGAGCTACGAGCAGTACTTC. Protein sequence: CASRYRSYEQYF.

This clonotype came up a few times. As DNA, the CDR3 is TGCAGTGCTAGAGATGGCCGGGAACAAGATACGCAGTATTTT. Residues: CSARDGREQDTQYF. The V gene is TRBV20-1, the J gene TRBJ2-3, with a weak D call TRBD2 (5 bases). The CDR3 sequence is 14 residues long. V was shortened by 0 bases and J by 5 bases, with 12 bases between the two germline ends. In germline, CDR1 is DFQATT, CDR2 SNEGSKA (reference sequence).

V usage is TRBV2 and J usage is TRBJ1-5; weak D call: TRBD1 (5 bases). The CDR3 is 15 amino acids. The germline V gene encodes CDR1 SNHLY and CDR2 FYNNEI. V gave up 4 bases and J gave up 7 bases, with 17 bases separating them. The CDR3 region has the DNA TGTGCCAGCAGTGGCAGGGCCTGGACCGAACAGCCCCAGCATTTT. Translating it yields CASSGRAWTEQPQHF.

The chain links TRBV10-3 to TRBJ1-1; D possibly corresponds to TRBD1 (6 bases). Germline CDR1 ENHRY, CDR2 SYGVKD. CDR3 length equals 12 residues. V shed 6 bases and J shed 1 base, with 6 bases lying between them. The CDR3 DNA sequence: TGTGCCATCAGCAGGGGGAACACTGAAGCTTTCTTT. This encodes CAISRGNTEAFF.

This chain connects TRBV25-1 to TRBJ2-7; 12 bases map to TRBD2. Germline loops: CDR1 MGHDK, CDR2 SYGVNS. This CDR3 has 17 residues. The V segment lost 5 bases and the J segment 6 bases; nucleotides outside the gene matches: 14. The DNA of the CDR3 is TGTGCCAGCAGTCCGACTAGCGGGAGTAATCCCCCCCTCGAGCAGTACTTC. Its protein product is CASSPTSGSNPPLEQYF.

V usage is TRBV2 and J usage is TRBJ1-3, with 7 nucleotides matching TRBD1. The CDR3 extends over 14 amino acids. The junction had 5 bases not matched to a gene; V was cut back by 7 bases and J by 2 bases. CDR1 SNHLY and CDR2 FYNNEI come from the germline V gene. Here the CDR3 reads CASNGQVPGNTIYF. CDR3 nucleotide sequence: TGTGCCAGCAACGGACAGGTGCCTGGAAACACCATATATTTT. The complete variable domain, with remaining parts taken from reference TRBV2 and TRBJ1-3, reads EPEVTQTPSHQVTQMGQEVILRCVPISNHLYFYWYRQILGQKVEFLVSFYNNEISEKSEIFDDQFSVERPDGSNFTLKIRSTKLEDSAMYFCASNGQVPGNTIYFGEGSWLTVV.

This clonotype was recorded a few times. The V call is TRBV12-3 or TRBV12-4, the J call TRBJ2-7; D gene ambiguous. The CDR3 is 14 residues long. V shed 6 bases and J shed 4 bases, with 16 bases lying between them. CDR3 in amino acids: CASRSTGLSYEQYF. The CDR3 bases are TGTGCCAGCAGATCCACCGGGCTATCTTACGAGCAGTACTTC.